This T cell receptor beta chain originates from a study of T cell responses to AZD1222 COVID-19 vaccine (dated by TCRdb to 2020 to 2023). Broadly, across the study: AZD1222 recipients given second doses at about 4 weeks or at about 12 weeks were pooled, since spike-specific TCR depth and breadth were not found to differ between the two schedules. Trial participants were enrolled into age subgroups of 18-55, 56-69 and 70-plus years, which contained about 150, 28 and 57 TCR-sequenced participants, respectively. A total of approximately 230 trial participants underwent TCR sequencing, of whom around 200 received two doses of AZD1222 and some 26 received two doses of the MenACWY control vaccine.

The CDR3 regions of human TCRbeta chains were subjected to immunosequencing. The original methods were these. TCRs in the repertoires were matched against a reference library of SARS-CoV-2-specific TCRs that had been generated with the MIRA antigen-specificity platform. Breadth was defined as the fraction of unique TCRs that were SARS-CoV-2-associated, and depth was defined as the fraction of total T cells that were SARS-CoV-2-associated. Using the MIRA data, each spike-specific TCR was mapped to the spike region that the TCR reacts to and placed in a CD4 or CD8 class. Log10-transformed breadth and depth values were compared by one-way ANOVA with Sidak's multiple comparisons tests. The immuneACCESS repertoire file appears here via TCRdb, limited to in-frame rearrangements. These files lack a portion of the clones; in checked studies, under half of the deficit traces to unresolved V genes, and the cause of the others is not known. V and J calls and clone size are copied from that table; D and trimming were computed from the DNA. The sample data list over 70,000 clones, and nearly 90% of these were observed just once. The ten largest clones take up roughly 6% of the sample.

The time point label corresponds to: baseline before first vaccination. The vaccinee samples were drawn from two UK trials, COV001 and COV002, one of which was a single-blind randomized controlled phase 2/3 trial testing AZD1222 (ChAdOx1 nCoV-19) in healthy adults. Trial participant PBMC samples were collected at day 0 and day 28 after the second dose for TCRbeta chain sequencing. A distance of 7 bases separates the germline ends of V and J, which lose 1 base and 7 bases respectively. CDR1 and CDR2 are drawn from the germline V gene (reference sequence): LNHDA, SQIVND. Inclusive of the bounding cysteine and phenylalanine, the CDR3 is 12 residues long. This entry keeps only the CDR3 DNA: 36 bases, framed from base 1. Study-wide findings and limitations: The vaccine-associated CD4 TCRs covered the entire spike protein, and the dominant responses fell in regions 160-218 and 743-854. In the small 56-69-year group, the increase in depth fell short of significance, most likely because of low power. Spike-specific TCR breadth and depth rose significantly after two AZD1222 doses compared with day 0 and with MenACWY recipients. Conclusions about previously exposed vaccinees were limited because only six AZD1222 recipients were SARS-CoV-2 seropositive at baseline. Epitopes outside the regions mutated in the B.1.351 and B.1.1.7 variants were reportedly recognized by nearly half of the unique spike-specific TCRs. No day 14 peak-response samples were available, so repertoires were characterized only after the peak T cell response. Participants were mostly white British and included more females than males, and it was suggested by the authors that clonal diversity may have been underestimated.

Details on this clone: Its antigen is unknown. No per-base quality is available; no much larger clone lies one base away.

The origin of this receptor is an adult in good health. The sequenced sample was peripheral blood, obtained on day 0 of AZD1222 vaccination. The chain links TRBV19 with TRBJ1-2; confidence is insufficient to name the D gene. The nucleotide sequence is TGTGCCAGTAGTATAGTTGGCGGTGGCTACACCTTC. It encodes CASSIVGGGYTF.